The clone carrying this TCR beta chain was detected ten times or more. No antigen is known for it. V dropped 0 bases and J dropped 9; count of bases not matched to a gene: 13. The CDR3 spans 17 residues. CDR1 MGHRA and CDR2 YSYEKL come from the germline V gene. The data stem from a study of T-cell memory formation after mild COVID-19. From 5'RACE with constant-segment primers came TCR alpha and TCR beta cDNA libraries that carried sample barcodes and UMIs. MiXCR, run by TCRdb on the 5' RACE reads, gives a single entry per CDR3 protein. The sample lists about 140,000 distinct CDR3 sequences, 15% to 20% occurring once. The study, taken as a whole, reports: Second-wave clones that peaked on day 37 lacked confirmed SARS-CoV-2 specificity. Pre-infection memory showed some responding clones, and this suggested that cross-reactive memory joined.

The gene calls are TRBV4-1 and TRBJ2-1; 8 positions match TRBD2. The TCR was taken from an adult woman who had mild COVID-19 (a few samples of this study predate the infection). Cell type and time point are not known. Sequencing input: PBMCs or a T cell subset sorted from them (not recorded which). CDR3 bases: TGCGCCAGCAGCCAAGATACGAGGGGACGACTAGCGCGTGAGCAGTTCTTC. It yields the protein CASSQDTRGRLAREQFF.